This TCR beta chain was sequenced for a study of neoadjuvant anti-PD-1 for oral cavity cancer (dated by TCRdb to the early 2020s). With regard to the full study: Before curative-intent surgical resection, most patients were given three to four biweekly doses of nivolumab at 3 mg/kg. Patients without progression received a fourth nivolumab dose around day 43 and underwent definitive surgical resection on days 50-56. Under RECIST 1.1, patients with complete response, partial response or stable disease were classed as responders, and patients with progression were classed as non-responders. The parent correlative cohort included 11 to 13 patients, with an approximately 34% response rate.

For deep sequencing of PBMC libraries, mostly 480 ng of input genomic DNA was used, and six replicates were run per sample. TCRbeta libraries were prepared with the immunoSEQ hsTCRbeta kit according to the manufacturer's instructions. The completed libraries were mixed into a single pool at 3 nM, then sequenced with an Illumina NovaSeq 6000 S4 flow cell. The study's processing was this. Raw data preprocessing and quality control were performed with the immunoSEQ Analyzer. The analysis was restricted to productive rearrangements, with each unique CDR3 amino acid sequence defining a clonotype. Repertoire clonality was estimated as the Gini-Simpson index, which was computed with the R package tcR. Student's t test was used to compare Gini indices, while Pearson correlation assessed associations with tumor size change. In its TCRdb copy, this immuneACCESS table keeps in-frame sequences only and misses some clones. Where compared with another copy, unresolved V genes explain less than half of these, and the others have no known cause. Clone size and the V and J calls come from that table; the DNA yielded D and trimming. Within this sample are approximately 42,000 clones, with 75% to 80% of them counted one time only. Jointly, the top ten make up roughly 5% of the sample.

The CDR3, from cysteine to phenylalanine, totals 13 residues. The DNA shown is the 39-base CDR3, in frame from base 1. The germline V gene provides CDR1 MGHDK and CDR2 SYGVNS. V is shortened by 4 bases, J by 3 bases, and the region joining them spans 6 bases. General conclusions and limits of the study: The TCR analyses had only a few patients in each response group, and the authors called for validation in larger cohorts. After neoadjuvant nivolumab, significantly higher T cell clonality (Gini index) was found within PBMCs in non-responders than in responders. Higher pretreatment blood TCRbeta clonality and lower post-treatment tumor TCRbeta clonality were correlated with higher pretreatment blood Treg/Th17 ratios.

On this clone itself: Its antigen is not yet known. No qualities accompany the bases; no much larger clone lies one base away.

According to the study, the label for this sample's time point signals: after neoadjuvant nivolumab, at surgical resection. Patients were newly diagnosed with stage II-IVA oral cavity squamous cell carcinoma and had received no prior systemic or radiation treatment. Everyone in the cohort had locally advanced, HPV-negative oral cavity squamous cell carcinoma. Peripheral blood mononuclear cells were analyzed directly and were not maintained or expanded in culture. Samples were obtained from a longitudinal correlative study of a single-arm phase II trial of neoadjuvant nivolumab in oral cavity squamous cell carcinoma. Subject-matched pre- and post-treatment PBMCs and tumors from three responders and three non-responders were subjected to genomic DNA-based TCRbeta sequencing. Peripheral blood mononuclear cells were collected once before nivolumab treatment and again after treatment, at the time of surgery. Genomic DNA was isolated from PBMCs using the Maxwell RSC DNA from Cells kit.

Here the chain combines TRBV25-1 and TRBJ1-4, with TRBD1 as a weak D call on 5 bases. The receptor's source is a person aged 35-80 years with oral cavity squamous cell carcinoma. The sample consisted of PBMCs, taken after nivolumab (anti-PD-1) treatment. The bases are TGTGCCAGCAGTGGACAGTCTAATGAAAAACTGTTTTTT. Its translation is CASSGQSNEKLFF.